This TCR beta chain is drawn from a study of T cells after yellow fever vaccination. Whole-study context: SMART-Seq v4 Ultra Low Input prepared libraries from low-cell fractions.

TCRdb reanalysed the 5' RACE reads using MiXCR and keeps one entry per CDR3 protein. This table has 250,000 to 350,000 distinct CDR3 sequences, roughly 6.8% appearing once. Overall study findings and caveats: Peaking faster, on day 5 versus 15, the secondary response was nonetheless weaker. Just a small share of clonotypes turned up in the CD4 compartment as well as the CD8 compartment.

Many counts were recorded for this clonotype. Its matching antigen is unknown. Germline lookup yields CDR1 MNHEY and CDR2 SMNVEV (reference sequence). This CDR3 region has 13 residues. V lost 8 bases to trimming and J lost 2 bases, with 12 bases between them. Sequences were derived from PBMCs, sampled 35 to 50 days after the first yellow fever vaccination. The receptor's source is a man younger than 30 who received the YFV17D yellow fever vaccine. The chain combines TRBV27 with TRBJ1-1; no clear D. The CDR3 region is CASGSQDNTEAFF. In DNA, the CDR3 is TGTGCCAGCGGGTCCCAGGACAACACTGAAGCTTTCTTT.